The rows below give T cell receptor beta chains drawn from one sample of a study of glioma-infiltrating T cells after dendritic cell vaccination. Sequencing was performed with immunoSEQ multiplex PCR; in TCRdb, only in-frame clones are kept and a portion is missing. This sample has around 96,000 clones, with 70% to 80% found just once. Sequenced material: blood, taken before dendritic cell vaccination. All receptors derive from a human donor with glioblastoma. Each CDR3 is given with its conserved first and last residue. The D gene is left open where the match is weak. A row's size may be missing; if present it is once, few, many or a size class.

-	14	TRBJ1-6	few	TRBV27	TGTGCCAGCAGCCGGACAGTTAGCAATTCACCCCTCCACTTT	CASSRTVSNSPLHF
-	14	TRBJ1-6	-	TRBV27	TGTGCCAGCAGTTTGGGGGGGATAACTTCACCCCTCCACTTT	CASSLGGITSPLHF
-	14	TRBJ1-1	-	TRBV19	TGTGCCAGTAGTCCCCTAGGGGGGAACACTGAAGCTTTCTTT	CASSPLGGNTEAFF
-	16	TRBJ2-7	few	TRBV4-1	TGCGCCAGCAGCCAGGCGAGAGGATCCTTAGACTACGAGCAGTACTTC	CASSQARGSLDYEQYF
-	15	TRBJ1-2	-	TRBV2	TGTGCCAGCAGTGAATGGGCACAAGCTAACTATGGCTACACCTTC	CASSEWAQANYGYTF
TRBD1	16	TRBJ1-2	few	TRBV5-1	TGCGCCAGCAGCCCCGACCCCGGACAGGGGTCCTATGGCTACACCTTC	CASSPDPGQGSYGYTF
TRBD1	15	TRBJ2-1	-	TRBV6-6	TGTGCCAGCAGGGGGACAGGCCTCTCCTACAATGAGCAGTTCTTC	CASRGTGLSYNEQFF
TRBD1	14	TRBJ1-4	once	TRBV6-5	TGTGCCAGCGGGAGACAGGGGCATAATGAAAAACTGTTTTTT	CASGRQGHNEKLFF
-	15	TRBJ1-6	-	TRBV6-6	TGTGCCAGCAGCAGGGGACAAAATACCAATTCACCCCTCCACTTT	CASSRGQNTNSPLHF
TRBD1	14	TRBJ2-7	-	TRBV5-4	TGTGCCAGCAGCTTTTGGACAGGGGGTAACGAGCAGTACTTC	CASSFWTGGNEQYF
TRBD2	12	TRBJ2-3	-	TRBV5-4	TGTGCCAGCAGTTTAGCGGCGGGGGAGCAGTATTTT	CASSLAAGEQYF
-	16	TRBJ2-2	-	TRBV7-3	TGTGCCAGCAGCTTAAACCCTCCTACCAACACCGGGGAGCTGTTTTTT	CASSLNPPTNTGELFF
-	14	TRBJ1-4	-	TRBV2	TGTGCCACCCACCAGACGGGAGTTGAAGAAAAACTGTTTTTT	CATHQTGVEEKLFF
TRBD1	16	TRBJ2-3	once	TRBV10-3	TGTGCCATCAGTTTCCCGACAGGGGGGAGCACAGATACGCAGTATTTT	CAISFPTGGSTDTQYF
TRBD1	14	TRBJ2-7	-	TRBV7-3	TGTGCCAGCAGCTCACAGGGGAACTACGGCGAGCAGTACTTC	CASSSQGNYGEQYF
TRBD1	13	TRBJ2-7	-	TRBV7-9	TGTGCCATTCCGACAGGGTCCTCCTACGAGCAGTACTTC	CAIPTGSSYEQYF
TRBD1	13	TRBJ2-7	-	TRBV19	TGTGCCACCACCCCCGGGACAGGTTACGAGCAGTACTTC	CATTPGTGYEQYF
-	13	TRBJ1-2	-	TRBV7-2	TGTGCCAGCAGCCCAATTGCGGGATATGGCTACACCTTC	CASSPIAGYGYTF
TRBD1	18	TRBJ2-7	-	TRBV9	TGTGCCAGCAGCGTAGGGGTGGGACAGGGGCCGTATTCCTACGAGCAGTACTTC	CASSVGVGQGPYSYEQYF
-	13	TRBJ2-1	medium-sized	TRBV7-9	TGTGCCAGCAGCCAACAAGACTACAATGAGCAGTTCTTC	CASSQQDYNEQFF
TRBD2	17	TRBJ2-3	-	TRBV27	TGTGCCAGCAGTTTATTCCGACTAGCGGATCGCACAGATACGCAGTATTTT	CASSLFRLADRTDTQYF
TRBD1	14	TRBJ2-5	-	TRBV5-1	TGCGCCAGCAGCGTCCGGGACAGCCAAGAGACCCAGTACTTC	CASSVRDSQETQYF
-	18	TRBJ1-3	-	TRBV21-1	TGTGCCAGCAGCGCCGCCTCCCGGGACAGGGTCTCTGGAAACACCATATATTTT	CASSAASRDRVSGNTIYF
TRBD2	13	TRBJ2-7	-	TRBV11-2	TGTGCCAGCAGCCGGGGGGGACTCTACGAGCAGTACTTC	CASSRGGLYEQYF